This T cell receptor beta chain was identified during a study of T cell clones after liver transplantation. Across the study: TCRbeta sequencing after a pre-transplant mixed lymphocyte reaction identified graft-donor-reactive clones, later tracked in post-transplant blood.

This clone was picked up a small number of times. Germline CDR1 reads MNHEY; CDR2 reads SMNVEV (reference sequence). After removal of 6 bases from V and 9 bases from J, the junction contained 8 bases not matched to a gene. This CDR3 has 13 residues. Repertoires were generated with immunoSEQ multiplex PCR, while TCRdb's copy carries only in-frame clones and drops some. Among 5,500 to 8,500 clones listed, 60% to 75% were seen once. The chain recombines TRBV27 with TRBJ2-1, with 7 positions matching TRBD2. This clonotype was sampled from a human donor who received a liver transplant. The sequencing here drew on CD8+ T cells from blood, taken before liver transplant. This chain's CDR3 is CASSIGLGLEQFF. The DNA of the CDR3 is TGTGCCAGCAGCATAGGACTAGGTCTTGAGCAGTTCTTC.